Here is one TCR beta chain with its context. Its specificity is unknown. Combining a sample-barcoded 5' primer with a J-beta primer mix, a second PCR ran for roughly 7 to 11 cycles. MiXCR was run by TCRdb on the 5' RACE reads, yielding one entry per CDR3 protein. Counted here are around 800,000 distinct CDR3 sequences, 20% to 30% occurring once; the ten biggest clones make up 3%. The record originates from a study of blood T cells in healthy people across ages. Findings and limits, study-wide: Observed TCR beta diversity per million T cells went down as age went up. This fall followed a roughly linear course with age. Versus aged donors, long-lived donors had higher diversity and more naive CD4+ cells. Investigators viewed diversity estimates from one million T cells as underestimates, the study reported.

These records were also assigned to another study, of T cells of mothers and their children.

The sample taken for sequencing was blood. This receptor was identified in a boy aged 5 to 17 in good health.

The CDR3 is CASSLTSRGEKLFF. CDR3 in DNA: TGTGCCAGCAGCTTAACCTCCCGTGGGGAAAAACTGTTTTTT. The chain combines TRBV7-9 with TRBJ1-4; no clear D. V lost 2 bases and J 8 bases, leaving 12 bases between the germline ends. The CDR3 loop spans 14 amino acids. CDR1 and CDR2 from the germline V gene are SEHNR and FQNEAQ (reference sequence).